The subject of this entry is one T cell receptor (beta chain). Antigen unknown. These data originate in a study of T cells in Graves' hyperthyroidism and ophthalmopathy. The CDR3 runs 18 residues. CDR1 and CDR2 (germline): SEHNR, FQNEAQ (reference sequence). Trimming at V came to 3 bases and at J to 6 bases, leaving 12 bases not matched to a gene. Regarding the study as a whole: Ophthalmopathy, which appeared later, was predicted by the model a median around 6.9 months before onset.

Authors of the study amplified TCR beta CDR3 regions from RNA transcripts. With the HTBI primer set, the TCR CDR3 went through a first round of RT-PCR. MiXCR was run by TCRdb on the multiplex PCR reads, yielding one entry per CDR3 protein. The top ten hold 32% of the sample, which has more than 35,000 distinct CDR3 sequences, approximately 50% seen once. Sequenced: peripheral blood or thyroid tissue (not recorded which). The clonotype comes from a woman between 50 and 59 years old with Graves' hyperthyroidism. The rearrangement joins TRBV7-9 to TRBJ1-6; 9 bases line up with TRBD1. The CDR3 DNA follows: TGTGCCAGCAGCTTTCCCCCGGGACAGGGAGTGGGTAATTCACCCCTCCACTTT. Translation gives CASSFPPGQGVGNSPLHF.